The clone carrying this T cell receptor beta chain showed up just a few times. As yet, its antigen is unknown. TCRdb passed the reads through MiXCR, listing each CDR3 protein once. The data show about 900,000 distinct CDR3 sequences, 30% to 40% seen once. This CDR3 has 17 residues. CDR1 is LGHNA and CDR2 is YSLEER in the germline V gene. With V trimmed by 0 bases and J by 2 bases, 6 bases remained unmatched. This entry belongs to a study of T cell repertoires in cytomegalovirus infection. Study-wide points: HLA-C-restricted CMV-specific TCR beta clonotypes were dominant in the ex vivo response.

This clonotype was sampled from a human donor in good health (CMV status not recorded). Some clones in this sample may be carry-over from other donors' samples. The chain carries TRBV4-3 and TRBJ2-3, with 9 bases fitting TRBD2. Sample: cultured CD8+ T cells from PBMCs, taken from culture after CMV antigen stimulation. As DNA, the CDR3 is TGCGCCAGCAGCCAAGATGGTCTAGCGGGGCCCACAGATACGCAGTATTTT. Protein: CASSQDGLAGPTDTQYF.